This T cell receptor (beta chain) comes out of a study of T cell repertoires in cytomegalovirus infection. Study overall: Both CMV infection and a matching HLA type were indicated by public TCR beta signatures. Whole-study results and caveats: There were carriers of CMV plus the relevant HLA, and cumulative public TCR beta family frequency identified them. CMV-specific TCR beta clonotypes restricted by HLA-C were the ones dominating the ex vivo response.

This clonotype was seen a few times. Its matching antigen is unknown. Trimming stripped 7 bases from V and 0 bases from J, with 27 bases between. Germline V CDR1 and CDR2: MNHNY, SVGAGI (reference sequence). The CDR3 extends over 19 amino acids. From the reads, TCRdb called clonotypes with MiXCR, one entry per CDR3 protein. The sample lists around 440,000 distinct CDR3 sequences, around 10% occurring once. The chain is built from TRBV6-6 and TRBJ1-1, with D unresolved. The receptor's source is a human donor in good health (CMV status not recorded). Some clones in this sample may be carry-over from other donors' samples. Sequencing was carried out using PBMCs. For the CDR3, the DNA is TGTGCCAGCACCCCTAAACTAGGTGTCCGGCGACCCATGAACACTGAAGCTTTCTTT. It translates to CASTPKLGVRRPMNTEAFF.